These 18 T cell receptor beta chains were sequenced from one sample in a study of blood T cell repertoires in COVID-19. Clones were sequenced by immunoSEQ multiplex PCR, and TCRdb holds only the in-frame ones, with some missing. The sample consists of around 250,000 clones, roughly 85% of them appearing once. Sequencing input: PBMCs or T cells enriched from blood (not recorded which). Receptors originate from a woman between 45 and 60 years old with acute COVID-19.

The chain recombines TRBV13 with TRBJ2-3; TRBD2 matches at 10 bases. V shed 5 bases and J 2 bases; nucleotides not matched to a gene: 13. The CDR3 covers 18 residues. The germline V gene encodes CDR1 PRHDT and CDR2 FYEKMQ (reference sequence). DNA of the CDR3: TGTGCCAGCAGCCGCCGACTAGCGGGTTTAGGTATCACAGATACGCAGTATTTT. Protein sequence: CASSRRLAGLGITDTQYF. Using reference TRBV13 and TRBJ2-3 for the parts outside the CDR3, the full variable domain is AAGVIQSPRHLIKEKRETATLKCYPIPRHDTVYWYQQGPGQDPQFLISFYEKMQSDKGSIPDRFSAQQFSDYHSELNMSSLELGDSALYFCASSRRLAGLGITDTQYFGPGTRLTVL.

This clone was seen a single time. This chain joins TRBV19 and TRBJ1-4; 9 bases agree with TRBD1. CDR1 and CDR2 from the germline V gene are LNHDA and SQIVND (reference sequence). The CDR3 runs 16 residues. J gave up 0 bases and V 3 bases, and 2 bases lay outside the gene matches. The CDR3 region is CASSMDRGTTNEKLFF. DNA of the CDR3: TGTGCCAGTAGTATGGACAGGGGAACAACTAATGAAAAACTGTTTTTT.

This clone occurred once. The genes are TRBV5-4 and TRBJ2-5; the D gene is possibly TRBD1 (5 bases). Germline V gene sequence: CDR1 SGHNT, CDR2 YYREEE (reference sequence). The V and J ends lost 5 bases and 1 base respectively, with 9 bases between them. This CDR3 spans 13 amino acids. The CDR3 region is CASSFDSQETQYF. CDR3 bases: TGTGCCAGCAGTTTCGACAGCCAAGAGACCCAGTACTTC.

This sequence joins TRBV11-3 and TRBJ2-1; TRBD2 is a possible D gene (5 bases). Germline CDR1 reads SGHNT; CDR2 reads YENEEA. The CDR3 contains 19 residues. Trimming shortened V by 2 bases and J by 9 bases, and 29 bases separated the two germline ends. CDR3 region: CASSLTTTGIERANAEQFF. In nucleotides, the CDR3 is TGTGCCAGCAGCTTAACCACAACGGGGATTGAGAGGGCCAACGCTGAGCAGTTCTTC.

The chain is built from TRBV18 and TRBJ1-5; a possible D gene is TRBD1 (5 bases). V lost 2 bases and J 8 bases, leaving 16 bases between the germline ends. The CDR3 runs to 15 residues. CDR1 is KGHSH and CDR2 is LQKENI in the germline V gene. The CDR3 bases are TGTGCCAGCTCACCATACGGACAAGCCGTTGAGCCCCAGCATTTT. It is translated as CASSPYGQAVEPQHF.

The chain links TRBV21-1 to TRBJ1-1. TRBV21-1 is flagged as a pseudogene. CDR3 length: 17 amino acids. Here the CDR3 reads CASSKISPRGVNTEAFF. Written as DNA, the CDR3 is TGTGCCAGCAGCAAAATTAGCCCGCGCGGGGTTAACACTGAAGCTTTCTTT.

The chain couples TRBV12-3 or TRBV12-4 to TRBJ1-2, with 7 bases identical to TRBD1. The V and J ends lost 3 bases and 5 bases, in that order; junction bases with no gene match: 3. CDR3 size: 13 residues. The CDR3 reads CASSFDREYGYTF. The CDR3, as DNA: TGTGCCAGCAGTTTCGACAGGGAATATGGCTACACCTTC.

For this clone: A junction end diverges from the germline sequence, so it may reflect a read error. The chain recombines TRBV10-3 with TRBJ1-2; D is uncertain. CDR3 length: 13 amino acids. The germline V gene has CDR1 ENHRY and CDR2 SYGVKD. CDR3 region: CAISEDREFGYTF. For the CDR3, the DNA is TGTGCTATCAGTGAAGATCGGGAATTTGGCTACACCTTC.

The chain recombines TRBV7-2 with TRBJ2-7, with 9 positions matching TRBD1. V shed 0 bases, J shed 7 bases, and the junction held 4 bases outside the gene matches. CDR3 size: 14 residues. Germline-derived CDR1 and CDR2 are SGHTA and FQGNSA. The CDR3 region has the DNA TGTGCCAGCAGCTTAGCAGGAGGGACAGGGGAGCAGTACTTC. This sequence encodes CASSLAGGTGEQYF.

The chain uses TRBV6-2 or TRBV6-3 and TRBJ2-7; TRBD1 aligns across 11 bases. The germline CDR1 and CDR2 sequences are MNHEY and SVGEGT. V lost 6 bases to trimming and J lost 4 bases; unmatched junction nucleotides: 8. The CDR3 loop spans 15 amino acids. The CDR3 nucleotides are TGTGCCAGCAGCTCGGAAGGACAGGGGGCGTACGAGCAGTACTTC. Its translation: CASSSEGQGAYEQYF.

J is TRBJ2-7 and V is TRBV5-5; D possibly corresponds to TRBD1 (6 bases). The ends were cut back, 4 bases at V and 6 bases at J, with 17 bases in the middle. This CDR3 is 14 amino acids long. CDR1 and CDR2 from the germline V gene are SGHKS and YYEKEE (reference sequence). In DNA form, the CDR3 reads TGTGCCAGCAGCCTCGGGACAAGATCGGGCGAGCAGTACTTC. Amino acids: CASSLGTRSGEQYF.

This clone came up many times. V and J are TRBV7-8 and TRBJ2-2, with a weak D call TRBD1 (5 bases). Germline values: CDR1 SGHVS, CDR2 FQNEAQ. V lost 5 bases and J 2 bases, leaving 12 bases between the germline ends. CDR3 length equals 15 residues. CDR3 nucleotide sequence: TGTGCCAGCAGCCAACAGACAGTTAACACCGGGGAGCTGTTTTTT. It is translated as CASSQQTVNTGELFF.

The CDR3 nucleotides read TGTGCCAGCAGTCGTCGGGGGACTGAAGCTTTCTTT. Translating gives CASSRRGTEAFF. This chain connects TRBV12-3 or TRBV12-4 to TRBJ1-1; D is perhaps TRBD1 (5 bases). The CDR3 has 12 amino acids. The V end was cut by 5 bases, the J end by 5 bases, with 9 bases between.

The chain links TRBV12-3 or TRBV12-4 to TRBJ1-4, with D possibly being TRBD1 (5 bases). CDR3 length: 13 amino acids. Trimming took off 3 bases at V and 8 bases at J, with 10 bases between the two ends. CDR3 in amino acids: CASSLWGEEKLFF. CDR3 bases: TGTGCCAGCAGTTTGTGGGGGGAGGAAAAACTGTTTTTT.

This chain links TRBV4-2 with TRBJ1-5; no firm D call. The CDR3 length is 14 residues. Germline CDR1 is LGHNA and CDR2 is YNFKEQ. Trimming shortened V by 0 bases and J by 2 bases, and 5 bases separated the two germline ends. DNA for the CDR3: TGTGCCAGCAGCCAAGATAATGGCAATCAGCCCCAGCATTTT. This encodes CASSQDNGNQPQHF.

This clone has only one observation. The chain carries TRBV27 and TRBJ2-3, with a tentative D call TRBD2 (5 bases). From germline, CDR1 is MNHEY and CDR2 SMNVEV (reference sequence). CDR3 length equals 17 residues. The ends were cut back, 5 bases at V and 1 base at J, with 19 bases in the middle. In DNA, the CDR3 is TGTGCCAGCAGTCAACTTCGGACTGTCGGGCGCACAGATACGCAGTATTTT. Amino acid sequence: CASSQLRTVGRTDTQYF.

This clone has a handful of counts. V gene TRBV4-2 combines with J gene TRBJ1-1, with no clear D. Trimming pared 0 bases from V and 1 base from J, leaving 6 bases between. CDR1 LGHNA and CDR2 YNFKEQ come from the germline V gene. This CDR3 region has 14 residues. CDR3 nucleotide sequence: TGTGCCAGCAGCCAAGATCGCGGGAACACTGAAGCTTTCTTT. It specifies CASSQDRGNTEAFF.

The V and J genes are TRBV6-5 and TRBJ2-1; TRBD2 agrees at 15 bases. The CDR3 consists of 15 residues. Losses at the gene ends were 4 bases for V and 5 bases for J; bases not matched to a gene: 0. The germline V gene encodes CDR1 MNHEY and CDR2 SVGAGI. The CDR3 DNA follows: TGTGCCAGCAGTTGGACTAGCGGGGGGGACAATGAGCAGTTCTTC. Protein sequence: CASSWTSGGDNEQFF.